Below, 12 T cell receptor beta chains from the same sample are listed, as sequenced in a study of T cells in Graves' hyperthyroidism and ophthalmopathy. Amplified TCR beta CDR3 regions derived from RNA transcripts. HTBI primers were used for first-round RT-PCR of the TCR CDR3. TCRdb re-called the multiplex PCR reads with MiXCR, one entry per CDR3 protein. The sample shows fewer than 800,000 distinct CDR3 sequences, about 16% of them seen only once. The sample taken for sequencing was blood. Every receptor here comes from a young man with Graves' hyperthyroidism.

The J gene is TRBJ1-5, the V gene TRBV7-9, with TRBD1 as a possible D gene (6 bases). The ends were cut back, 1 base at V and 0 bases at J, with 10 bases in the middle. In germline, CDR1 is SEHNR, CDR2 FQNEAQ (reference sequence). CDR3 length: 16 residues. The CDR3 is CASSLGDKYSNQPQHF. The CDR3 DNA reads TGTGCCAGCAGCTTAGGGGACAAGTATAGCAATCAGCCCCAGCATTTT.

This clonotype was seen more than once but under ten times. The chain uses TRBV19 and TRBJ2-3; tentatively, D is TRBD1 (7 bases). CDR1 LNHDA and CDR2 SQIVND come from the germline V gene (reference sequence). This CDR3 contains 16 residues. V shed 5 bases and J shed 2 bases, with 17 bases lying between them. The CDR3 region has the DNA TGTGCCAGTAGTCCTTCAGGGGGAGGTTACACAGATACGCAGTATTTT. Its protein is CASSPSGGGYTDTQYF.

In DNA, the CDR3 is TGTGCCAGCAGACGACTAACGGGAGTTACCGGGGAGCTGTTTTTT. Amino acids: CASRRLTGVTGELFF. V gene TRBV5-5 combines with J gene TRBJ2-2; D is perhaps TRBD2 (6 bases). Trimming pared 5 bases from V and 5 bases from J, leaving 16 bases between. This CDR3 comprises 15 residues. Per the germline V gene, CDR1 is SGHKS and CDR2 is YYEKEE (reference sequence).

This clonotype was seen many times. CDR3 DNA: TGTGCCAGCAGTATGGGACTAGCGGAATACGAGCAGTACTTC. This gives the protein CASSMGLAEYEQYF. The chain carries TRBV12-3 or TRBV12-4 and TRBJ2-7, with 11 bases aligning to TRBD2. The CDR3 sequence is 14 residues long. V lost 5 bases to trimming and J lost 4 bases; unmatched junction nucleotides: 4.

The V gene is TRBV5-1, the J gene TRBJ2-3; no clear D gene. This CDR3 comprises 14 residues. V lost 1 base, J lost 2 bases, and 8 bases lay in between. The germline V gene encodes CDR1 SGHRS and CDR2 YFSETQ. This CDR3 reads CASSLRSVTDTQYF. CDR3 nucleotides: TGCGCCAGCAGCTTGAGGAGCGTCACAGATACGCAGTATTTT.

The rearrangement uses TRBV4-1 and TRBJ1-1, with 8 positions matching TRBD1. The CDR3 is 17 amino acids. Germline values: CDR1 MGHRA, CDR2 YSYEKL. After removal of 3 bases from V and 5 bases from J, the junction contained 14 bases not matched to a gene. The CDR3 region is CASSHPGGSPVRTEAFF. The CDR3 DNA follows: TGCGCCAGCAGCCACCCAGGGGGCTCACCCGTAAGGACTGAAGCTTTCTTT.

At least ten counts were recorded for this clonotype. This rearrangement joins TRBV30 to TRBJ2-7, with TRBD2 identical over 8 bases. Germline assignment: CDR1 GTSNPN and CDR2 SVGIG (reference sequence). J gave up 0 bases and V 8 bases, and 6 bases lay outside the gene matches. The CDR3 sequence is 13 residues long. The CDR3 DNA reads TGTGCCGTATCAGCGGGAGACTCCTACGAGCAGTACTTC. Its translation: CAVSAGDSYEQYF.

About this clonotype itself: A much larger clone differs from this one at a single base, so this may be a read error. The CDR3 sequence is CASSPSAGGGNELYF. As DNA, the CDR3 is TGTGCCAGCAGCCCTAGTGCGGGAGGAGGGAACGAGCTGTACTTC. The J gene is TRBJ2-7, the V gene TRBV3-1; 8 bases match TRBD2. CDR1 is LGHDT, CDR2 YNNKEL, per germline (reference sequence). This CDR3 spans 15 amino acids.

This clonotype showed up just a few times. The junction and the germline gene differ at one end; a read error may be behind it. As DNA, the CDR3 is TGCGCCAGCAGCCAAGAGGTGCTGGGAATGAACACTGAAGCTTTCTTT. Its translation is CASSQEVLGMNTEAFF. The chain has TRBV5-5 and TRBJ1-1; D unresolved. The length of the CDR3 is 16 residues. Germline CDR1 reads SGHKS; CDR2 reads YYEKEE (reference sequence).

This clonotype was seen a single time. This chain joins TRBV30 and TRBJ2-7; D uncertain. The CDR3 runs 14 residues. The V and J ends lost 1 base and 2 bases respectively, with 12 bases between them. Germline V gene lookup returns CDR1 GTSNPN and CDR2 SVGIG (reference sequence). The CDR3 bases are TGTGCCTGGAGTGCCGGCGGCGTTACCTACGAGCAGTACTTC. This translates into CAWSAGGVTYEQYF.

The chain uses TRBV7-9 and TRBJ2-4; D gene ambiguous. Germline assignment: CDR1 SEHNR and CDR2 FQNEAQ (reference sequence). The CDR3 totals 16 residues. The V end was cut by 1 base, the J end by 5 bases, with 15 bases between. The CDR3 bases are TGTGCCAGCAGCTTAGTTGGGTCCCAGGCGGAAAACATTCAGTACTTC. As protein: CASSLVGSQAENIQYF. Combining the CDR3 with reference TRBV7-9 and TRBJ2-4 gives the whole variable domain DTGVSQNPRHKITKRGQNVTFRCDPISEHNRLYWYRQTLGQGPEFLTYFQNEAQLEKSRLLSDRFSAERPKGSFSTLEIQRTEQGDSAMYLCASSLVGSQAENIQYFGAGTRLSVL.

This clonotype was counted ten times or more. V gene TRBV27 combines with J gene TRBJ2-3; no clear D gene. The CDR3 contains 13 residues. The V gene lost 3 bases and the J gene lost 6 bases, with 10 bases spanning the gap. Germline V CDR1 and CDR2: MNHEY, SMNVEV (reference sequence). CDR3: CASSLPARDTQYF. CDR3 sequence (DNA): TGTGCCAGCAGTTTGCCCGCTAGGGATACGCAGTATTTT.